The 2 T cell receptor beta chains given below trace back to one sample, sequenced in a study of blood T cell repertoires in COVID-19. The protocol was immunoSEQ multiplex PCR, while the TCRdb copy is restricted to in-frame clones and leaves out a portion. This table has 200,000 to 250,000 clones, 88% appearing once. What was sequenced was PBMCs or T cells enriched from blood (not recorded which). All receptors derive from a woman aged 25 to 45 who had been exposed to COVID-19.

This chain connects TRBV6-6 to TRBJ2-1; either TRBD1 or TRBD2 may fit D (6 bases each). The germline gives CDR1 MNHNY, CDR2 SVGAGI (reference sequence). Between the trimmed V and J ends, which lost 6 bases and 0 bases, there was a span of 24 bases. The CDR3 totals 19 residues. CDR3 in amino acids: CASSYRVGAGNSSYNEQFF. CDR3 bases: TGTGCCAGCAGCTACAGGGTAGGAGCGGGCAACAGCTCCTACAATGAGCAGTTCTTC.

The chain employs TRBV2 and TRBJ2-2; D is perhaps TRBD1 (6 bases). Trimming removed 6 bases from V and 0 bases from J, with 8 bases in between. The CDR3 has 14 amino acids. CDR1 and CDR2 (germline): SNHLY, FYNNEI. This CDR3 is CASRGGTNTGELFF. CDR3 nucleotide sequence: TGTGCCAGCAGAGGGGGAACGAACACCGGGGAGCTGTTTTTT.